The sample holds one count of the clone carrying this TCR beta chain. The data are from a study of T cell responses to AZD1222 COVID-19 vaccine. TCRdb's copy holds only in-frame clones and misses some; the assay was immunoSEQ multiplex PCR. The sample shows around 180,000 clones, 85% to 90% of them seen only once. CDR3 size: 14 residues. V was trimmed by 2 bases and J by 3 bases, leaving 11 bases between them. Germline lookup yields CDR1 SGHNT and CDR2 YYREEE (reference sequence). This sample comprised peripheral blood, obtained on day 0 of AZD1222 vaccination. The chain carries TRBV5-4 and TRBJ2-5, with a possible D match to TRBD1 (6 bases). The clonotype originates from an adult in good health. Written as DNA, the CDR3 is TGTGCCAGCAGCTTAAGGACAGCTAAAGAGACCCAGTACTTC. Encoded protein: CASSLRTAKETQYF.